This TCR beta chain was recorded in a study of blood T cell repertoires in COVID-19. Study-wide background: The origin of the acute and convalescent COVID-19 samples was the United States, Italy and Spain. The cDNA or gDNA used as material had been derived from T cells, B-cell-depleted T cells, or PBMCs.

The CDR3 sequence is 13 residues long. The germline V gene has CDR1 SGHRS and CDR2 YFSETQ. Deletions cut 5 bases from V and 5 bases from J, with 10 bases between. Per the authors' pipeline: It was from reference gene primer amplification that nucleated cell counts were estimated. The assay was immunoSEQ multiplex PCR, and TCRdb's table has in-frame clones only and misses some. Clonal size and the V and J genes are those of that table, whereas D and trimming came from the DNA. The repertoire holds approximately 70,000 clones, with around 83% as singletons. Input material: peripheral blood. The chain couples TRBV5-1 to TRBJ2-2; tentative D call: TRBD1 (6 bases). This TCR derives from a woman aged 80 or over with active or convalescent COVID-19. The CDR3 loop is CASRSGQTGELFF. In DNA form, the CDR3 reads TGCGCCAGCAGATCCGGACAGACCGGGGAGCTGTTTTTT.